The rows below give T cell receptor beta chains drawn from one sample of a study of CD8+ T cells in alopecia areata. Assay used: immunoSEQ multiplex PCR; TCRdb lists only in-frame clones, some missing. The table has roughly 30,000 clones, around two thirds seen once. The sample consisted of NKG2D-high CD8+ T cells sorted from blood. The receptors stem from a human donor with alopecia areata. CDR3s include the opening cysteine and the closing phenylalanine or tryptophan. Each record gives: V gene, clone size, J gene, CDR3 protein. Expanded clones are given a class, and other clones once, few, many or no size at all.

TRBV5-6	NA	TRBJ2-1	CASSLTEYNEQFF
TRBV5-1	NA	TRBJ2-2	CASSSGLAGGADAGELFF
TRBV6-1	NA	TRBJ2-7	CASSQQTAVDEQYF
TRBV25-1	NA	TRBJ2-7	CASSRGRDPYEQYF
TRBV30	NA	TRBJ2-7	CAWESGILSYEQYF
TRBV4-1	NA	TRBJ2-7	CASSHRQGATGEQYF
TRBV27	NA	TRBJ2-7	CASRDRGSYEQYF
TRBV28	NA	TRBJ2-6	CASSFPGASSGANVLTF
TRBV6-5	NA	TRBJ2-5	CASTPGLARETQYF
TRBV29-1	NA	TRBJ2-3	CSVEDRGVDTQYF
TRBV4-2	NA	TRBJ2-3	CASSQEYRTRLDTQYF
TRBV27	few	TRBJ2-7	CASSLSWQGDRYF
TRBV27	NA	TRBJ2-6	CASSLSSYSGANVLTF
TRBV4-1	NA	TRBJ2-7	CASSPTGQGSYEQYF
TRBV5-1	few	TRBJ2-7	CASSLVWLGEQYF
TRBV27	NA	TRBJ2-1	CASSSRLGWHNEQFF
TRBV4-1	NA	TRBJ2-3	CASSPKGGLLDTDTQYF
TRBV29-1	NA	TRBJ1-2	CSVEQGTFLGYTF
TRBV5-8	once	TRBJ2-7	CASSSWDRSYEQYF
TRBV4-1	NA	TRBJ1-2	CASSQATGDYGYTF
TRBV29-1	NA	TRBJ2-5	CSASLQVNGETQYF
TRBV4-2	NA	TRBJ2-1	CASSTKWRLAGYNEQFF
TRBV5-4	NA	TRBJ2-7	CASSTGDGNYEQYF
TRBV10-3	NA	TRBJ1-6	CAISESIARGFLVSPLHF
TRBV4-2	NA	TRBJ1-2	CASSLTGAGRYGYTF
TRBV6-1	NA	TRBJ2-7	CASSERDRVSYEQYF
TRBV6-5	NA	TRBJ2-7	CASSFGLAGSSYEQYF
TRBV4-2	NA	TRBJ2-1	CASSQAPESEQFF
TRBV27	NA	TRBJ1-5	CASSFYGAEQPQHF
TRBV4-1	NA	TRBJ2-1	CASSQSTGLGRNEQFF
TRBV7-2	NA	TRBJ2-3	CASSLPAGARVTDTQYF
TRBV4-2	few	TRBJ1-5	CASSQWGDSSHQPQHF
TRBV6-5	NA	TRBJ1-1	CASSDRTANTEAFF
TRBV10-3	few	TRBJ2-3	CAISPGLAGSDTQYF
TRBV6-5	few	TRBJ2-5	CASSYLAENQETQYF
TRBV2	NA	TRBJ2-1	CASSARQGYNEQFF
TRBV14	NA	TRBJ2-1	CASSHGLAVYEQFF
TRBV27	NA	TRBJ2-7	CASSYGNSLYEQYF
TRBV7-9	NA	TRBJ2-7	CASSPRGEFEQYF
TRBV7-9	few	TRBJ2-7	CASQRSFSGGDPYEQYF
TRBV29-1	few	TRBJ2-2	CSVEGQGGPTGELFF